This record looks at one TCR beta chain sequence and its context. Its antigen remains unknown. This record belongs to a study of OX40 agonist ivuxolimab in advanced cancers. General study findings and limits: CD8+ T cells averaged more expanded clones than CD4+. In a subset of nonresponders, normalized T-cell clonal expansion was also low.

Germline trimming cut 4 bases from V and 4 bases from J; bases unmatched to any gene: 4. Germline lookup yields CDR1 SEHNR and CDR2 FQNEAQ (reference sequence). This CDR3 region has 13 residues. TCRdb's copy holds only in-frame clones and misses some; the assay was immunoSEQ multiplex PCR. The sample lists fewer than 55,000 clones, about 86% occurring once. This specimen was CD4+ or CD8+ T cells sorted from blood, taken in a trial of the OX40 agonist ivuxolimab. The rearrangement links TRBV7-9 to TRBJ2-7, with 7 bases fitting TRBD2. The source of this sequence is an adult with an advanced solid tumor such as melanoma, head and neck, liver or kidney cancer. For the CDR3, the DNA is TGTGCCAGCAGCTCCCAGGGAGGGTACGAGCAGTACTTC. This sequence encodes CASSSQGGYEQYF. The full variable domain, with the rest looked up from reference TRBV7-9 and TRBJ2-7, is DTGVSQNPRHKITKRGQNVTFRCDPISEHNRLYWYRQTLGQGPEFLTYFQNEAQLEKSRLLSDRFSAERPKGSFSTLEIQRTEQGDSAMYLCASSSQGGYEQYFGPGTRLTVT.